A selection of T cell receptor beta chains follows, all from one sample in a study of blood T cell repertoires in COVID-19. Sequencing used immunoSEQ multiplex PCR; TCRdb keeps in-frame clones, though not all of them. The sample lists roughly 290,000 clones; about 85% were seen once. The sequencing input was peripheral blood. These receptors all come from a human donor with COVID-19, enrolled during active disease. The donor label of this sample is uncertain. Each CDR3 is given with its conserved first and last residue. Each record gives: J gene, D gene, clone size, V gene, CDR3 DNA, CDR3 protein. The D gene is left open where the match is weak. Only some rows state a clone size, as once, few, many or a class for expanded clones.

j_gene: TRBJ1-5
d_gene: -
abundance: -
v_gene: TRBV15
CDR3nt: TGTGCCACCAGCAGAGGGGCCTATAGCAATCAGCCCCAGCATTTT
CDR3aa: CATSRGAYSNQPQHF

j_gene: TRBJ1-4
d_gene: TRBD1
abundance: -
v_gene: TRBV7-6
CDR3nt: TGTGCCAGCAGCCACAGGACAGGGGGAGTAATGGCAACTAATGAAAAACTGTTTTTT
CDR3aa: CASSHRTGGVMATNEKLFF

j_gene: TRBJ1-1
d_gene: -
abundance: -
v_gene: TRBV6-6
CDR3nt: TGTGCCAGCAGCGCGGGGCAGAACACTGAAGCTTTCTTT
CDR3aa: CASSAGQNTEAFF

j_gene: TRBJ2-7
d_gene: -
abundance: -
v_gene: TRBV5-1
CDR3nt: TGCGCCAGCAGCTACGGGGGTAGCCCCTACGAGCAGTACTTC
CDR3aa: CASSYGGSPYEQYF

j_gene: TRBJ1-1
d_gene: -
abundance: -
v_gene: TRBV5-4
CDR3nt: TGTGCCAGCAGCTTGGTGGGGCGTCGCACTGAAGCTTTCTTT
CDR3aa: CASSLVGRRTEAFF

j_gene: TRBJ1-6
d_gene: -
abundance: -
v_gene: TRBV4-3
CDR3nt: TGCGCCAGCAGCCAAGATATCCCCAATTCACCCCTCCACTTT
CDR3aa: CASSQDIPNSPLHF

j_gene: TRBJ1-5
d_gene: TRBD1
abundance: -
v_gene: TRBV30
CDR3nt: TGTGCCTGGTCCGGGCCGGGCAGGGGGGATCAGCCCCAGCATTTT
CDR3aa: CAWSGPGRGDQPQHF

j_gene: TRBJ2-2
d_gene: TRBD2
abundance: -
v_gene: TRBV5-1
CDR3nt: TGCGCCAGCAGCTTCGATGTACCTAGCGGGAACACCGGGGAGCTGTTTTTT
CDR3aa: CASSFDVPSGNTGELFF

j_gene: TRBJ1-4
d_gene: -
abundance: -
v_gene: TRBV5-4
CDR3nt: TGTGCCAGCAGTCTCGACAGGTGGGGTGAAAAACTGTTTTTT
CDR3aa: CASSLDRWGEKLFF

j_gene: TRBJ2-7
d_gene: TRBD2
abundance: -
v_gene: TRBV4-1
CDR3nt: TGCGCCAGCAGCCCCCTTGGGCTAGCGGGAGCCGAGCAGTACTTC
CDR3aa: CASSPLGLAGAEQYF

j_gene: TRBJ1-2
d_gene: -
abundance: -
v_gene: TRBV28
CDR3nt: TGTGCCAGTAATACTCAGGTGGTTAACTATGGCTACACCTTC
CDR3aa: CASNTQVVNYGYTF

j_gene: TRBJ1-1
d_gene: -
abundance: few
v_gene: TRBV9
CDR3nt: TGTGCCAGCAGCGCGGGAAAGGGCCTTGAAGCTTTCTTT
CDR3aa: CASSAGKGLEAFF

j_gene: TRBJ1-5
d_gene: -
abundance: -
v_gene: TRBV28
CDR3nt: TGTGCCAGCAACCCGACAAGGCAGCCCCAGCATTTT
CDR3aa: CASNPTRQPQHF

j_gene: TRBJ2-7
d_gene: TRBD1
abundance: -
v_gene: TRBV28
CDR3nt: TGTGCCAGCAGCGTAAGGGGGCGTCCCTCCTACGAGCAGTACTTC
CDR3aa: CASSVRGRPSYEQYF

j_gene: TRBJ2-1
d_gene: -
abundance: -
v_gene: TRBV3-1/TRBV3-2
CDR3nt: TGTGCCAGCAGAGAGGGACCGGGGGTCGATGAGCAGTTCTTC
CDR3aa: CASREGPGVDEQFF

j_gene: TRBJ2-1
d_gene: TRBD1
abundance: -
v_gene: TRBV10-3
CDR3nt: TGTGCCATCAGGGGACAGTACAATGAGCAGTTCTTC
CDR3aa: CAIRGQYNEQFF

j_gene: TRBJ2-1
d_gene: -
abundance: -
v_gene: TRBV11-1
CDR3nt: TGTGCCAGCAGCTTAGAGCAGGGATCCTACAATGAGCAGTTCTTC
CDR3aa: CASSLEQGSYNEQFF